Each of the 20 T cell receptor beta chains below was sequenced from the same sample in a study of T cell changes during pregnancy in multiple sclerosis. Only in-frame clones appear in the TCRdb table, and some are missing; sequencing was by immunoSEQ multiplex PCR. This table holds about 17,000 clones, nearly 90% found once. Here the sequenced sample was CD8+ T cells from peripheral blood mononuclear cells, taken after pregnancy. The source is a female donor in good health, enrolled as a control in a pregnancy study.

This clone was counted only a few times. V is TRBV7-6 and J is TRBJ1-1, with TRBD1 matching 9 bases. The CDR3 loop spans 14 amino acids. CDR1 and CDR2 (germline): SGHVS, FNYEAQ. The ends lost 5 bases at V and 5 bases at J; junction bases unmatched: 6. This chain's CDR3 is CASSAGQGGTEAFF. CDR3 sequence (DNA): TGTGCCAGCAGCGCGGGACAGGGTGGTACTGAAGCTTTCTTT.

V is TRBV5-8 and J is TRBJ1-1, with D unclear. The CDR3 has 14 amino acids. CDR1 and CDR2 from the germline V gene are SGHTS and YDEGEE. V lost 4 bases to trimming and J lost 5 bases, with 15 bases between them. This CDR3 reads CASSPPPSRTEAFF. In DNA, the CDR3 is TGTGCCAGCAGCCCGCCCCCGAGTCGAACTGAAGCTTTCTTT. The full variable domain, completed using reference TRBV5-8 and TRBJ1-1, is EAGVTQSPTHLIKTRGQQATLRCSPISGHTSVYWYQQALGLGLQFLLWYDEGEERNRGNFPPRFSGRQFPNYSSELNVNALELEDSALYLCASSPPPSRTEAFFGQGTRLTVV.

The chain has TRBV19 and TRBJ1-2; 7 positions match TRBD1. The germline CDR1 and CDR2 sequences are LNHDA and SQIVND (reference sequence). J was trimmed by 11 bases and V by 6 bases; bases with no gene match: 18. The CDR3 totals 15 residues. As DNA, the CDR3 is TGTGCCAGTAGCCATAACGACAGGGCTGGCCCAGATTACACCTTC. Amino acids: CASSHNDRAGPDYTF. The full variable domain, completed using reference TRBV19 and TRBJ1-2, is DGGITQSPKYLFRKEGQNVTLSCEQNLNHDAMYWYRQDPGQGLRLIYYSQIVNDFQKGDIAEGYSVSREKKESFPLTVTSAQKNPTAFYLCASSHNDRAGPDYTFGSGTRLTVV.

The chain uses TRBV5-6 and TRBJ2-7, with D perhaps TRBD2 (6 bases). The CDR3 length is 13 residues. CDR1 is SGHDT and CDR2 is YYEEEE in the germline V gene. V shed 4 bases and J shed 2 bases, with 10 bases lying between them. CDR3 sequence reads: CASSQGEAYEQYF. Here the CDR3 DNA reads TGTGCCAGCAGCCAAGGGGAGGCCTACGAGCAGTACTTC.

The DNA for the CDR3 is TGTGCCAGCAGTTTAGCGGGGTCCTACGAGCAGTACTTC. It specifies CASSLAGSYEQYF. The chain joins TRBV27 to TRBJ2-7; TRBD2 might be the D (6 bases). The CDR3 length is 13 residues. CDR1 is MNHEY, CDR2 SMNVEV, per germline (reference sequence). Deletions cut 2 bases from V and 1 base from J, with 6 bases between.

This sequence joins TRBV6-5 and TRBJ1-2; TRBD1 agrees at 10 bases. Germline V gives CDR1 MNHEY, CDR2 SVGAGI. V shed 8 bases, J shed 7 bases, and the junction held 7 bases outside the gene matches. This CDR3 has 13 residues. The DNA for the CDR3 is TGTGCCAGCCGGGGCGGGACAGGGGTTGGCTACACCTTC. This encodes CASRGGTGVGYTF.

V is TRBV30 and J is TRBJ1-2; a weak D match, TRBD1 (5 bases). CDR1 GTSNPN and CDR2 SVGIG come from the germline V gene (reference sequence). Trimming removed 3 bases from V and 4 bases from J, with 21 bases in between. The CDR3 spans 16 residues. The CDR3 nucleotides read TGTGCCTGGAGCGTGGGGGGACTTTGGACATTCTATGGCTACACCTTC. It codes for CAWSVGGLWTFYGYTF.

The genes are TRBV19 and TRBJ1-2; D ambiguous. The CDR3 sequence is 13 residues long. Germline-derived CDR1 and CDR2 are LNHDA and SQIVND (reference sequence). V lost 5 bases, J lost 4 bases, and 11 bases lay in between. Here the CDR3 reads CASSPGRPYGYTF. As DNA, the CDR3 is TGTGCCAGTAGTCCGGGGAGACCCTATGGCTACACCTTC.

This clone showed up just once. This chain uses TRBV9 with TRBJ2-5; tentative D call: TRBD2 (6 bases). Per the germline V gene, CDR1 is SGDLS and CDR2 is YYNGEE. This CDR3 contains 15 residues. The germline V and J ends were trimmed by 4 bases and 5 bases, with 18 bases remaining between them. The DNA of the CDR3 is TGTGCCAGCAGCTTCCACGGGGGTGGGAGGGAGACCCAGTACTTC. Its translation: CASSFHGGGRETQYF.

This clone was observed once. The chain couples TRBV11-1 to TRBJ2-5; 8 bases match TRBD1. CDR1 and CDR2 from the germline V gene are SGHAT and FQDESV (reference sequence). The CDR3 contains 15 residues. Trimming removed 5 bases from V and 4 bases from J; junction bases left unmatched: 9. As DNA, the CDR3 is TGTGCCAGCAGCCCCCCGAGGACAGGGCCAGAGACCCAGTACTTC. Translation: CASSPPRTGPETQYF.

This chain uses TRBV15 with TRBJ1-5, with unresolved D. This CDR3 contains 15 residues. V lost 3 bases to trimming and J lost 6 bases, with 15 bases between them. Germline CDR1 reads LNHNV; CDR2 reads YYDKDF (reference sequence). The CDR3 nucleotides read TGTGCCACCAGCAGTCCGGGATTTCTAGGTCAGCCCCAGCATTTT. Its translation: CATSSPGFLGQPQHF. Full variable domain (missing parts from reference TRBV15 and TRBJ1-5): DAMVIQNPRYQVTQFGKPVTLSCSQTLNHNVMYWYQQKSSQAPKLLFHYYDKDFNNEADTPDNFQSRRPNTSFCFLDIRSPGLGDTAMYLCATSSPGFLGQPQHFGDGTRLSIL.

The chain joins TRBV9 to TRBJ2-1; tentative D call: TRBD2 (6 bases). The CDR3 length is 15 residues. Germline CDR1 reads SGDLS; CDR2 reads YYNGEE. Trimming stripped 3 bases from V and 8 bases from J, with 18 bases between. CDR3 DNA sequence: TGTGCCAGCAGCGAGGGACTGATATCTTCCTATGAGCAGTTCTTC. This codes for CASSEGLISSYEQFF.

This clone was found once. One end of the junction is discordant with germline, which a read error may explain. This chain uses TRBV7-2 with TRBJ1-2; D ambiguous. Per the germline V gene, CDR1 is SGHTA and CDR2 is FQGNSA. The CDR3 has 15 amino acids. CDR3 protein: CASRLVGERDYGYTF. The CDR3 bases are TGTGCCAGCAGGTTAGTCGGAGAACGCGACTATGGCTACACCTTC.

This clone was found once. The CDR3 region has the DNA TGCAGCGTTGAGGGGCAGGGGAACACTGAAGCTTTCTTT. Encoded protein: CSVEGQGNTEAFF. The chain combines TRBV29-1 with TRBJ1-1; a possible D gene is TRBD1 (5 bases). Trimming stripped 3 bases from V and 1 base from J, with 9 bases between. This CDR3 spans 13 amino acids. Per germline, CDR1 SQVTM and CDR2 ANQGSEA.

This rearrangement joins TRBV7-3 to TRBJ2-3; 10 nucleotides line up with TRBD2. The trim removed 5 bases at V and 4 bases at J, leaving 9 bases unmatched. Germline assignment: CDR1 SGHTA and CDR2 FQGTGA. CDR3 length: 16 residues. The CDR3 loop is CASSQSGGAVADTQYF. CDR3 nucleotides: TGTGCCAGCAGCCAAAGCGGGGGGGCTGTAGCAGATACGCAGTATTTT.

J is TRBJ1-6 and V is TRBV2; TRBD1 matches 9 bases. Germline trimming cut 9 bases from V and 9 bases from J; bases unmatched to any gene: 12. CDR3 size: 15 residues. From germline, CDR1 is SNHLY and CDR2 FYNNEI. This CDR3 reads CARNLRDRDGSPLHF. The CDR3 nucleotides are TGTGCCAGGAACTTGAGGGACAGGGATGGTTCACCCCTCCACTTT.

This clone was counted a single time. The V gene is TRBV6-6, the J gene TRBJ2-2; D is undetermined. The germline gives CDR1 MNHNY, CDR2 SVGAGI (reference sequence). V was trimmed by 2 bases and J by 2 bases, leaving 9 bases between them. The CDR3 is 15 residues long. Here the CDR3 reads CASSYLSGNTGELFF. The CDR3, as DNA: TGTGCCAGCAGTTACCTGTCAGGCAACACCGGGGAGCTGTTTTTT.

V usage is TRBV28 and J usage is TRBJ2-7; no reliable D call. CDR1 and CDR2 (germline): MDHEN, SYDVKM. The CDR3 is 14 amino acids. V lost 4 bases and J lost 3, with 13 bases in between. CDR3 region: CASSSDNPYYEQYF. DNA for the CDR3: TGTGCCAGCAGTTCCGACAATCCGTACTACGAGCAGTACTTC.

The chain has TRBV7-9 and TRBJ2-3; perhaps TRBD1 as D (5 bases). The length of the CDR3 is 16 residues. Trimming shortened V by 10 bases and J by 1 base, and 21 bases separated the two germline ends. The germline V gene has CDR1 SEHNR and CDR2 FQNEAQ (reference sequence). The CDR3 DNA reads TGTGCCATCTATCCAGGCAGGGTTTGGGGCACAGATACGCAGTATTTT. Translating it yields CAIYPGRVWGTDTQYF.

V usage is TRBV29-1 and J usage is TRBJ2-4, with a weak D call TRBD1 (6 bases). The V gene's germline CDR1 is SQVTM and CDR2 ANQGSEA. V was trimmed by 5 bases and J by 7 bases, leaving 12 bases between them. The CDR3 has 12 residues. In nucleotides, the CDR3 is TGCAGCGTTTCCGGACAGAAGAACATTCAGTACTTC. As protein: CSVSGQKNIQYF.